Given below is one TCR beta chain in context. Antigen: not known. The data were obtained in a study of T cell repertoires and HLA-DP antigens. On the study more broadly: Alloantigens: one with one groove difference and one with under 11 differences versus self.

Germline CDR1 and CDR2: LNHNV and YYDKDF (reference sequence). V lost 1 base to trimming and J lost 1 base, with 15 bases between them. CDR3 length: 17 amino acids. Repertoires were generated with immunoSEQ multiplex PCR, while TCRdb's copy carries only in-frame clones and drops some. Here the sample spans over 60,000 clones, about four fifths being singletons. Untouched CD4+ T cells were bead-isolated at roughly 98% purity. Material for sequencing was CD4+ T cells from PBMCs. The sequence derives from a man aged 55 to 70 in good health and CMV-seronegative. V and J are TRBV15 and TRBJ2-3, with D perhaps TRBD1 (6 bases). The CDR3 loop is CATSRGQAAWGTDTQYF. The DNA of the CDR3 is TGTGCCACCAGCAGAGGACAGGCGGCCTGGGGCACAGATACGCAGTATTTT.